The 12 T cell receptor beta chains listed next were all sequenced from one sample in a study of cytomegalovirus exposure and HLA in healthy donors. Both 60 Vbeta primers and 13 Jbeta primers went into the PCR. Produced via immunoSEQ multiplex PCR; TCRdb's table is partial and in-frame only. The sample yields 200,000 to 250,000 clones, under 80% seen once. The sample comprised PBMCs. All receptors come from a woman in her 30s in good health and CMV-seronegative.

In this sample, this clone turned up once. The chain carries TRBV5-4 and TRBJ2-5; TRBD1 aligns across 7 bases. The CDR3 sequence is 15 residues long. J gave up 1 base and V 2 bases, and 5 bases lay outside the gene matches. Germline V lookup: CDR1 SGHNT, CDR2 YYREEE (reference sequence). The CDR3 nucleotides are TGTGCCAGCAGCTTAGGGGGCGGCTTCCAAGAGACCCAGTACTTC. Encoded protein: CASSLGGGFQETQYF. The entire variable domain, with the rest obtained from reference TRBV5-4 and TRBJ2-5, is as follows: ETGVTQSPTHLIKTRGQQVTLRCSSQSGHNTVSWYQQALGQGPQFIFQYYREEENGRGNFPPRFSGLQFPNYSSELNVNALELDDSALYLCASSLGGGFQETQYFGPGTRLLVL.

This clone appeared once. The rearrangement links TRBV18 to TRBJ1-3, with TRBD1 as a possible D gene (6 bases). The V and J ends lost 5 bases and 4 bases respectively, with 15 bases between them. Germline lookup yields CDR1 KGHSH and CDR2 LQKENI. The CDR3 has 15 residues. The DNA for the CDR3 is TGTGCCAGCTCAGACTTACAGGGCGCCGGAAACACCATATATTTT. Protein: CASSDLQGAGNTIYF.

This chain joins TRBV27 and TRBJ2-7; TRBD2 matches at 13 bases. Germline assignment: CDR1 MNHEY and CDR2 SMNVEV (reference sequence). The CDR3 is 15 residues long. Germline trimming cut 4 bases from V and 5 bases from J; bases unmatched to any gene: 5. The CDR3 sequence is CASSSGTSGINEQYF. For the CDR3, the DNA is TGTGCCAGCAGTTCCGGGACTAGCGGGATAAACGAGCAGTACTTC.

This clone has a single count. This chain links TRBV30 with TRBJ2-1, with D maybe TRBD1 (7 bases). The germline V gene has CDR1 GTSNPN and CDR2 SVGIG (reference sequence). The CDR3 loop spans 11 amino acids. Trimming left V 1 base short and J 16 bases short, with 14 bases between. CDR3 in amino acids: CAWSGGRGEFF. The DNA of the CDR3 is TGTGCCTGGAGTGGAGGCAGGGGGGAATTCTTC.

The V gene is TRBV7-9, the J gene TRBJ2-7, with 10 bases aligning to TRBD1. From germline, CDR1 is SEHNR and CDR2 FQNEAQ (reference sequence). J was trimmed by 6 bases and V by 5 bases; bases with no gene match: 13. CDR3 length equals 16 residues. The CDR3 loop reads CASSPPPGQGLAEQYF. CDR3 nucleotide sequence: TGTGCCAGCAGCCCTCCACCGGGACAGGGGCTGGCCGAGCAGTACTTC.

This chain links TRBV5-4 with TRBJ2-5; possible D gene TRBD2, 6 bases. Trimming pared 0 bases from V and 5 bases from J, leaving 17 bases between. Looked up from germline, CDR1 is SGHNT and CDR2 is YYREEE (reference sequence). The CDR3 covers 16 residues. This chain's CDR3 is CASSLVGGTQAETQYF. CDR3 DNA: TGTGCCAGCAGCTTGGTGGGGGGAACCCAAGCGGAGACCCAGTACTTC.

This clone was recorded only once. The rearrangement uses TRBV2 and TRBJ2-3, with TRBD2 as a possible D gene (6 bases). Germline loops: CDR1 SNHLY, CDR2 FYNNEI. This CDR3 spans 15 amino acids. The germline V and J ends were trimmed by 7 bases and 0 bases, with 14 bases remaining between them. The CDR3 reads CASTGRFMSTDTQYF. The DNA of the CDR3 is TGTGCCAGCACCGGGAGATTCATGAGCACAGATACGCAGTATTTT. The entire variable domain, with the rest obtained from reference TRBV2 and TRBJ2-3, is as follows: EPEVTQTPSHQVTQMGQEVILRCVPISNHLYFYWYRQILGQKVEFLVSFYNNEISEKSEIFDDQFSVERPDGSNFTLKIRSTKLEDSAMYFCASTGRFMSTDTQYFGPGTRLTVL.

The rearrangement joins TRBV5-4 to TRBJ1-2; TRBD1 is a possible D gene (6 bases). The CDR3 extends over 14 amino acids. V dropped 4 bases and J dropped 4 bases, with 14 bases sitting between them. Germline V gives CDR1 SGHNT, CDR2 YYREEE (reference sequence). This CDR3 is CASSPSGERYGYTF. As DNA, the CDR3 is TGTGCCAGCAGCCCTTCAGGGGAGCGCTATGGCTACACCTTC.

The V call is TRBV9, the J call TRBJ2-7; maybe TRBD2 (6 bases). V gave up 0 bases and J gave up 3 bases, with 13 bases separating them. This CDR3 region has 15 residues. The germline V gene has CDR1 SGDLS and CDR2 YYNGEE. CDR3 loop: CASSVGRGAYYEQYF. The CDR3 nucleotides read TGTGCCAGCAGCGTAGGGCGCGGGGCTTACTACGAGCAGTACTTC.

The gene calls are TRBV27 and TRBJ1-5; D remains ambiguous. CDR1 and CDR2 (germline): MNHEY, SMNVEV (reference sequence). Trimming took off 1 base at V and 1 base at J, with 8 bases between the two ends. This CDR3 region has 15 residues. The CDR3 nucleotides read TGTGCCAGCAGTTTATACGGGGTAAGCAATCAGCCCCAGCATTTT. The encoded protein is CASSLYGVSNQPQHF.

This clone showed up just a few times. This rearrangement joins TRBV29-1 to TRBJ2-2, with D unclear. The CDR3 is 10 amino acids. The V end lost 6 bases, the J end lost 7 bases, and 6 bases lay between the germline ends. From germline, CDR1 is SQVTM and CDR2 ANQGSEA. The CDR3 DNA is TGCAGCGTCCTAGTCGGGGAGCTGTTTTTT. Protein: CSVLVGELFF.

This chain connects TRBV29-1 to TRBJ1-1, with 7 bases that match TRBD1. From germline, CDR1 is SQVTM and CDR2 ANQGSEA. V dropped 1 base and J dropped 5; count of bases not matched to a gene: 7. The CDR3 totals 14 residues. The CDR3 protein is CSVEVGQGVTEAFF. The DNA of the CDR3 is TGCAGCGTTGAAGTGGGTCAGGGGGTGACTGAAGCTTTCTTT.